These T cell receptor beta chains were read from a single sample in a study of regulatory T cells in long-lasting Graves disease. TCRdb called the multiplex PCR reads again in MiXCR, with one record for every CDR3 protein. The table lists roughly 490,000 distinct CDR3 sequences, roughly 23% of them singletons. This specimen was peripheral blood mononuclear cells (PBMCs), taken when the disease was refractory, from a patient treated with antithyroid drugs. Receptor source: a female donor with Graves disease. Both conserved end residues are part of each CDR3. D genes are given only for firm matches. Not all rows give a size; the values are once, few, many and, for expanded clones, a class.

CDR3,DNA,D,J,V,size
CASSPSGCGYTF,TGTGCCAGCAGTCCGTCCGGCTGTGGCTACACCTTC,NA,TRBJ1-2,TRBV27,NA
CASRPGQLYGYTF,TGTGCCAGCAGACCGGGACAGCTTTATGGCTACACCTTC,TRBD1,TRBJ1-2,TRBV6-1,many
CASSQDPGQGFTEAFF,TGCGCCAGCAGCCAAGATCCAGGACAGGGGTTCACTGAAGCTTTCTTT,TRBD1,TRBJ1-1,TRBV4-1,NA
CASSSGTGRGNQPQHF,TGTGCCAGTAGTAGCGGGACAGGGAGAGGCAATCAGCCCCAGCATTTT,TRBD1,TRBJ1-5,TRBV19,many
CASRVGLNTEAFF,TGTGCCAGCAGGGTAGGGCTGAACACTGAAGCTTTCTTT,NA,TRBJ1-1,TRBV2,many
CASSFSPGHTTGSYNEQFF,TGTGCCAGCAGTTTCTCGCCGGGACATACTACGGGCTCCTACAATGAGCAGTTCTTC,NA,TRBJ2-1,TRBV6-9,NA
CASSTVPSGRETQYF,TGTGCCAGCAGCACCGTCCCTAGCGGGAGGGAGACCCAGTACTTC,TRBD2,TRBJ2-5,TRBV7-2,many
CASSLLAGSYEQYF,TGTGCCAGCAGCTTACTAGCGGGATCCTACGAGCAGTACTTC,TRBD2,TRBJ2-7,TRBV11-3,many
CASSLALGQGDGYTF,TGTGCCAGCAGCTTAGCGCTAGGACAGGGAGATGGCTACACCTTC,TRBD1,TRBJ1-2,TRBV7-9,many
CASSTGWLGGSSPLHF,TGTGCCAGTAGTACGGGATGGCTGGGGGGGAGCTCACCCCTCCACTTT,NA,TRBJ1-6,TRBV19,few
CASSLSSVAEAFF,TGCGCCAGCAGCTTGAGTTCAGTGGCTGAAGCTTTCTTT,NA,TRBJ1-1,TRBV5-1,many
CSAPRSEVEQYF,TGCAGTGCCCCGAGGTCGGAGGTCGAGCAGTACTTC,NA,TRBJ2-7,TRBV20-1,few
CASSSGGENIQYF,TGTGCCAGCAGTTCCGGGGGGGAAAACATTCAGTACTTC,TRBD2,TRBJ2-4,TRBV28,NA
CASSLGGGGTSVHEQYF,TGTGCCAGCAGTTTAGGAGGGGGCGGGACCTCGGTCCACGAGCAGTACTTC,NA,TRBJ2-7,TRBV12-3/TRBV12-4,few
CASSNHRGSYEQYF,TGCGCCAGCTCTAACCACCGGGGTTCCTACGAGCAGTACTTC,NA,TRBJ2-7,TRBV5-1,few
CASSPGRGRDQPQHF,TGCGCCAGCAGTCCCGGTAGGGGGAGGGATCAGCCCCAGCATTTT,NA,TRBJ1-5,TRBV5-1,NA